The sequence of this TCR beta chain was determined in a study of T-cell memory formation after mild COVID-19. Study-wide results and limits: Balance between CD4 and CD8 was seen in clones contracting day 15 to 85, and a CD4+ lean was seen in later expanders. Several responding clones turned up in pre-infection memory, indicating that cross-reactive memory may have taken part. Clones from the second wave (peaking day 37) had unconfirmed SARS-CoV-2 specificity.

Libraries for TCRalpha and TCRbeta carried sample barcodes and unique molecular identifiers via 5'RACE. TCRdb itself ran the 5' RACE reads through MiXCR, one entry per CDR3 protein. The data contain around 310,000 distinct CDR3 sequences, 15% to 20% of them singletons. Notes on this clonotype: The target antigen is unknown.

The junction had 5 bases not matched to a gene; V was cut back by 4 bases and J by 3 bases. Germline-derived CDR1 and CDR2 are SGHVS and FQNEAQ. The CDR3 is 14 residues long. Sequenced: PBMCs or a T cell subset sorted from them (not recorded which). This rearrangement joins TRBV7-8 to TRBJ1-2; 7 bases fit TRBD1. The sequence was obtained from a man aged 18-30 years who had mild COVID-19 (a few samples of this study predate the infection). Cell type and time point are not known. In nucleotides, the CDR3 is TGTGCCAGCAGCTCGCGAGACAGGGACTATGGCTACACCTTC. Its translation: CASSSRDRDYGYTF.